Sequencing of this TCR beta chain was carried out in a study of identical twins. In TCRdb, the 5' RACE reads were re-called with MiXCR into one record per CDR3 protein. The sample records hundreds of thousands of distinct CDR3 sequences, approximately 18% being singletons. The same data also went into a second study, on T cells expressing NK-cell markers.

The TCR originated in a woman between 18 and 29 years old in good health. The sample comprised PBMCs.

CDR3 DNA sequence: TGCGCCAGCAGGGACGGATCGAACACTGAAGCTTTCTTT. Amino acids: CASRDGSNTEAFF. This sequence joins TRBV5-1 and TRBJ1-1; D remains ambiguous. The CDR3 contains 13 residues. Germline CDR1 SGHRS, CDR2 YFSETQ. Trimming removed 5 bases at V and 1 base at J, with 9 bases between.